These T cell receptor beta chains were read from a single sample in a study of T cells in Graves' hyperthyroidism and ophthalmopathy. Using its own MiXCR run on the multiplex PCR reads, TCRdb lists one record per CDR3 protein. This sample yields fewer than 600,000 distinct CDR3 sequences, of which less than 15% are seen a single time; around 14% belongs to the top ten. Sequenced: blood. The receptors were gathered from a woman aged 40 to 50 with Graves' hyperthyroidism. CDR3s include the opening cysteine and the closing phenylalanine or tryptophan. The D gene is left open where the match is weak. The size of a clone is reported for some rows only, either as once, few or many, or as a class for expanded clones.

>TRBD2|TRBV20-1|TRBJ2-1|many
CSVGGSGYNEQFF
TGCAGTGTGGGAGGGAGCGGGTACAATGAGCAGTTCTTC
>TRBD2|TRBV5-6|TRBJ2-3|-
CASSLVVTSGRDTQYF
TGTGCCAGCAGCTTGGTGGTGACTAGCGGTAGAGATACGCAGTATTTT
>-|TRBV28|TRBJ2-5|many
CASSTTFEYQETQYF
TGTGCCAGCAGCACGACGTTCGAATACCAAGAGACCCAGTACTTC
>TRBD1|TRBV10-3|TRBJ1-2|-
CAIRAGTGRLYGYTF
TGTGCCATCAGAGCCGGGACAGGGCGGCTCTATGGCTACACCTTC
>-|TRBV7-2|TRBJ2-1|-
CASSLDRDRYNEQFF
TGTGCCAGCAGCTTAGACAGGGATCGATACAATGAGCAGTTCTTC
>TRBD1|TRBV2|TRBJ1-5|many
CASSLVTGGRGNQPQHF
TGTGCCAGCAGTTTGGTCACAGGGGGCCGGGGCAATCAGCCCCAGCATTTT
>-|TRBV6-6|TRBJ1-4|many
CASSYSAFANEKLFF
TGTGCCAGCAGTTACTCAGCTTTTGCTAATGAAAAACTGTTTTTT
>-|TRBV5-1|TRBJ1-1|-
CASSLVWERTEAFF
TGCGCCAGCAGCTTGGTTTGGGAGCGCACTGAAGCTTTCTTT
>-|TRBV6-1|TRBJ1-1|many
CANGGGLRTEAFF
TGTGCCAACGGGGGGGGGTTGCGCACTGAAGCTTTCTTT
>-|TRBV7-2|TRBJ2-5|many
CASSLKETQYF
TGTGCCAGCAGCTTAAAGGAGACCCAGTACTTC
>-|TRBV5-1|TRBJ2-1|few
CASSSTPAGSGREQFF
TGCGCCAGCAGCTCCACCCCGGCGGGCTCCGGACGCGAGCAGTTCTTC
>TRBD2|TRBV7-6|TRBJ2-1|-
CASTGSGSPYNYNEQFF
TGTGCCAGCACCGGTAGCGGGAGCCCCTACAACTACAATGAGCAGTTCTTC
>-|TRBV27|TRBJ2-7|many
CASRADLPTYEQYF
TGTGCCAGCAGGGCGGACCTACCGACCTACGAGCAGTACTTC
>TRBD1|TRBV19|TRBJ1-1|few
CASSLPGRGTEAFF
TGTGCCAGTAGTCTCCCCGGCAGGGGGACTGAAGCTTTCTTT
>TRBD2|TRBV12-3/TRBV12-4|TRBJ2-1|many
CASSLLAGTGDEQFF
TGTGCCAGCAGTTTGCTAGCGGGAACGGGGGATGAGCAGTTCTTC
>-|TRBV6-2/TRBV6-3|TRBJ2-1|-
CASSLGKGSGGYNEQFF
TGTGCCAGCAGTTTGGGAAAGGGGAGCGGAGGCTACAATGAGCAGTTCTTC
>-|TRBV15|TRBJ2-3|-
CATSRDQTDTQYF
TGTGCCACCAGCAGAGATCAAACAGATACGCAGTATTTT
>TRBD1|TRBV6-1|TRBJ2-7|few
CASSQTGTGRYEQYF
TGTGCCAGCAGCCAAACCGGGACAGGGAGGTACGAGCAGTACTTC
>TRBD1|TRBV10-3|TRBJ1-1|-
CAISESRGQGNNTEAFF
TGTGCCATCAGTGAGTCTAGAGGACAGGGCAACAACACTGAAGCTTTCTTT
>-|TRBV7-9|TRBJ1-2|-
CASSPRAYSYGYTF
TGTGCCAGCAGCCCCAGGGCTTACTCTTATGGCTACACCTTC
>-|TRBV11-1|TRBJ1-1|many
CASSFVRPPGNTEAFF
TGTGCCAGCAGCTTCGTTCGACCCCCGGGGAACACTGAAGCTTTCTTT
>-|TRBV4-2|TRBJ1-6|-
CASSQGSDNSPLHF
TGTGCCAGCAGCCAAGGGTCGGATAATTCACCCCTCCACTTT
>TRBD2|TRBV29-1|TRBJ2-3|few
CSVTSGSTDTQYF
TGCAGCGTGACTAGCGGGAGCACAGATACGCAGTATTTT
>-|TRBV9|TRBJ1-1|-
CASSVGVGNTEAFF
TGTGCCAGCAGCGTAGGAGTAGGGAACACTGAAGCTTTCTTT
>-|TRBV28|TRBJ1-5|many
CASSLWNEGAAQPQHF
TGTGCCAGCAGTTTATGGAATGAAGGGGCGGCCCAGCCCCAGCATTTT
>-|TRBV7-9|TRBJ2-3|-
CASSYSWQGGTDTQYF
TGTGCCAGCAGCTACTCATGGCAGGGTGGCACAGATACGCAGTATTTT
>-|TRBV15|TRBJ2-1|many
CATSREEVNRPTGNEQFF
TGTGCCACCAGCAGAGAGGAAGTGAACAGACCCACTGGCAATGAGCAGTTCTTC
>TRBD1|TRBV15|TRBJ2-5|many
CATSRDPGQQETQYF
TGTGCCACCAGCAGAGACCCGGGACAGCAAGAGACCCAGTACTTC
>TRBD2|TRBV14|TRBJ2-7|-
CASSPRYSGSYEQYF
TGTGCCAGCAGCCCCAGATATAGCGGGAGCTACGAGCAGTACTTC
>-|TRBV27|TRBJ1-4|few
CASTLRSPNEKLFF
TGTGCCAGCACCCTACGAAGCCCTAATGAAAAACTGTTTTTT
>-|TRBV19|TRBJ1-2|-
CASGDHREVDGYTF
TGTGCCAGTGGGGACCACAGGGAAGTGGATGGCTACACCTTC
>-|TRBV19|TRBJ2-5|few
CASSIGAGQETQYF
TGTGCCAGTAGTATAGGGGCAGGACAAGAGACCCAGTACTTC
>TRBD1|TRBV3-1|TRBJ1-4|-
CASSPGQGAFYEKLFF
TGTGCCAGCAGCCCGGGACAGGGGGCGTTTTACGAAAAACTGTTTTTT
>TRBD1|TRBV7-9|TRBJ2-3|many
CAGHLAGGAQQYF
TGTGCCGGGCATCTGGCAGGGGGCGCTCAGCAGTATTTT
>TRBD1|TRBV10-2|TRBJ2-7|many
CASSESTFFGQGAYEQYF
TGCGCCAGCAGTGAGTCGACATTTTTTGGACAGGGCGCCTACGAGCAGTACTTC
>-|TRBV15|TRBJ2-3|-
CATSNLVEDTQYF
TGTGCCACCAGCAATCTAGTTGAGGATACGCAGTATTTT
>-|TRBV5-1|TRBJ1-1|many
CASSSQGTTEAFF
TGCGCCAGCAGTTCTCAGGGGACCACTGAAGCTTTCTTT